This T cell receptor (beta chain) was sequenced for a study of CD8 T cells in ankylosing spondylitis. Study results and limitations: Ankylosing spondylitis blood appeared to be characterized by a TCR beta motif of eight highly homologous variants. The study looked at matched synovial fluid samples from ankylosing spondylitis patients. Disease-linked clones were reported to be significantly enriched there.

V lost 5 bases, J lost 1 base, and 14 bases lay in between. The CDR3 is 14 residues long. CDR1 DFQATT and CDR2 SNEGSKA come from the germline V gene (reference sequence). This clonotype was found many times. Its antigen remains unknown. TCRdb reprocessed the 5' RACE reads with MiXCR, giving one entry per CDR3 protein. The table records about 24,000 distinct CDR3 sequences, about an eighth of them present only once. Material: blood. The origin of this receptor is a male donor with ankylosing spondylitis or in good health (not recorded which). The J gene is TRBJ1-1, the V gene TRBV20-1; D is unresolved. The CDR3 DNA follows: TGCAGTGCTGCCCCCCGTGGGCGGAACACTGAAGCTTTCTTT. Its translation: CSAAPRGRNTEAFF.